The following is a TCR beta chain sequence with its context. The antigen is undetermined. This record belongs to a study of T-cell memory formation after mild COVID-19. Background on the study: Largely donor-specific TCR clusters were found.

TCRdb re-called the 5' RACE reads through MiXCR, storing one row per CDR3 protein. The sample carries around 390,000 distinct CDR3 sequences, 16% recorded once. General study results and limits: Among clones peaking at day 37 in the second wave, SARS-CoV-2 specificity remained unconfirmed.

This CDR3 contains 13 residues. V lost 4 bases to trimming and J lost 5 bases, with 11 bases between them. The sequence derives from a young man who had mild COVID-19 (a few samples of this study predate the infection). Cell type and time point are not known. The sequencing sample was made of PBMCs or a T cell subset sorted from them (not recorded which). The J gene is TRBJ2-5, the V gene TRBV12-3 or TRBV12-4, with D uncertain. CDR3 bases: TGTGCCAGCAGTTCTAAGCGTTTGGAGACCCAGTACTTC. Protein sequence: CASSSKRLETQYF.